The entry below gives a single T cell receptor beta chain sequence along with its context. The germline gene is not matched at one end of the junction; a read error may be the cause. Profiled with immunoSEQ multiplex PCR; TCRdb holds only in-frame clones, not every one. Of 180,000 or so clones in the sample, 80% to 95% were seen once. The sample belongs to a study of shared clonotypes between healthy human individuals. On the study more broadly: In total, the donors were two women and a few men aged 18 to 49.

This CDR3 is built from 12 residues. Per germline, CDR1 MDHEN and CDR2 SYDVKM. This rearrangement joins TRBV28 to TRBJ2-5; 7 bases agree with TRBD1. The origin of this receptor is a woman between 25 and 40 years old in good health. Sequences were obtained from naive CD4+ T cells sorted from blood. Sample subset: CD45RA+ positively selected. CDR3: CASSSDDRAGNF. The DNA for the CDR3 is TGTGCCAGCAGTTCGGACGACAGGGCGGGTAACTTC.